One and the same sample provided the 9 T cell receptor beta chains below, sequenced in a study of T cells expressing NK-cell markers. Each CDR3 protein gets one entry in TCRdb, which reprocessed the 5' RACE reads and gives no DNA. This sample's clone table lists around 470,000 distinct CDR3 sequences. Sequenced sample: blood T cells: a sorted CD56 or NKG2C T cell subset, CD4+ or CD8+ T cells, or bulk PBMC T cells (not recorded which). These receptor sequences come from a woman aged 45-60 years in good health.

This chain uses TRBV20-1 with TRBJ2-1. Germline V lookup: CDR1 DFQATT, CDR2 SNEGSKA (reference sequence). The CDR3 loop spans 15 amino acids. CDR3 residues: CSARVRNSPYNEQFF.

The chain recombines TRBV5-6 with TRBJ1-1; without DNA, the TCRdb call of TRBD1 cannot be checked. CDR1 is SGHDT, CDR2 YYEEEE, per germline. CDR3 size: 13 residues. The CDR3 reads CASSGGGRTEAFF.

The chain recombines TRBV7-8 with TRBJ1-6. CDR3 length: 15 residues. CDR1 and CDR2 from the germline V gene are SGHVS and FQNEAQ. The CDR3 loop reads CASSSDGTFNSPLHF.

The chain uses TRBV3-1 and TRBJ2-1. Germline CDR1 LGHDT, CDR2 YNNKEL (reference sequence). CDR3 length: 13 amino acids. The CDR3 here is CASSQVLSGEQFF.

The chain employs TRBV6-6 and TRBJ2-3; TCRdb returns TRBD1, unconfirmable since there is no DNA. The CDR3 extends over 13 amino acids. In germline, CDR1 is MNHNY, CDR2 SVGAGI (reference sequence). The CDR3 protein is CASRGQLTDTQYF.

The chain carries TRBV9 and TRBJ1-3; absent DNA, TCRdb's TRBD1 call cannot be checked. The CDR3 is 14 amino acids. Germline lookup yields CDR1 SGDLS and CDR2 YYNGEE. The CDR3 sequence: CASSVEGGMDTIYF.

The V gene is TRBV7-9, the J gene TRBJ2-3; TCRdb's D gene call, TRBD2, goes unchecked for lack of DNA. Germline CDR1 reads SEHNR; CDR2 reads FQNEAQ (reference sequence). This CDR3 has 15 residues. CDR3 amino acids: CASSQTSGRSDTQYF.

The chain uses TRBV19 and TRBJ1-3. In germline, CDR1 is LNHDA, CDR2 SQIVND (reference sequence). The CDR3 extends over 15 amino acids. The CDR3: CASSGIQRPGNTIYF.

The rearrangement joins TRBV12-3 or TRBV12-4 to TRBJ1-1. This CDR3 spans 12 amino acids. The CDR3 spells CASSLAQLEAFF.